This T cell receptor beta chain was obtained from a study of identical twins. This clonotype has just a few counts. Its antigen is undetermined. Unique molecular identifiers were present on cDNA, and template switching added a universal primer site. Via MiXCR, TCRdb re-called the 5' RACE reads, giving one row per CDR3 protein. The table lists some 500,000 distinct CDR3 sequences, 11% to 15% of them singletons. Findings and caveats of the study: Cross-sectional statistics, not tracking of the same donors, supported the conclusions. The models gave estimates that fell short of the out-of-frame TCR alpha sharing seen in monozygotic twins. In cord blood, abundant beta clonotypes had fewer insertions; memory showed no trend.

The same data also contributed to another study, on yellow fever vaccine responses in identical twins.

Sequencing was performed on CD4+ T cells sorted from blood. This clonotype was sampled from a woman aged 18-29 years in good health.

The CDR3 loop is CASSFDGYEQYF. The CDR3 DNA is TGTGCCAGCAGCTTCGACGGTTACGAGCAGTACTTC. The chain is built from TRBV7-9 and TRBJ2-7; no definite D call. The CDR3 has 12 amino acids. In germline, CDR1 is SEHNR, CDR2 FQNEAQ (reference sequence). V lost 3 bases, J lost 4 bases, and 7 bases lay in between.